This T cell receptor (beta chain) originates from a study of blood T cell repertoires in COVID-19. Study-level information: Sample material is recorded as cDNA or gDNA derived from T cells, B-cell-depleted T cells, or PBMCs.

In the authors' methods: Nucleated cell number was recorded as an estimate derived from reference gene primer amplification. Generated by immunoSEQ multiplex PCR, the TCRdb table keeps only in-frame clones and is missing some. That table furnishes V, J and clone size, whereas the DNA furnished D and trimming. This repertoire shows 180,000 or so clones, 88% found once; its top ten account for about 4%. The CDR3 sequence is 15 residues long. Trimming cost V 3 bases and J 2 bases, with 9 bases left between them. Germline CDR1 reads SGDLS; CDR2 reads YYNGEE. The rearrangement uses TRBV9 and TRBJ2-6; the D gene is possibly TRBD2 (7 bases). The clonotype was recovered from a young woman with acute or convalescent COVID-19. Sequenced input: peripheral blood. The CDR3 DNA is TGTGCCAGCAGCGGGGGGGGCGCTGGGGCCAACGTCCTGACTTTC. Translating gives CASSGGGAGANVLTF.